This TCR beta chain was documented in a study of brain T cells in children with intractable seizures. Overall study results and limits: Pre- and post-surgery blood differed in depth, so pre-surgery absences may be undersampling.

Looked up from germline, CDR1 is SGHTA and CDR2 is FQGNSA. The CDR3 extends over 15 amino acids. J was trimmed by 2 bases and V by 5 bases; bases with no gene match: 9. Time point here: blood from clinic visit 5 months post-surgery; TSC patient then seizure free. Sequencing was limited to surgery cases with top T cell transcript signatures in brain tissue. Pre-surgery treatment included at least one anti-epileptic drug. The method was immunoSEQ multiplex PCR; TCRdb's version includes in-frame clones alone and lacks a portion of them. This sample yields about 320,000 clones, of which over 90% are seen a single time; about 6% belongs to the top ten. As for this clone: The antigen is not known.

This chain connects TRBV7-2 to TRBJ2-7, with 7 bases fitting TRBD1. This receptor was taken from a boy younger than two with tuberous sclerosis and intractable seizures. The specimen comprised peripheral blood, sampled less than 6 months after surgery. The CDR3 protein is CASSPFTGVPYEQYF. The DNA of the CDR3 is TGTGCCAGCAGCCCCTTTACAGGGGTCCCCTACGAGCAGTACTTC.